The rows below give T cell receptor beta chains drawn from one sample of a study of shared clonotypes between healthy human individuals. Generated by immunoSEQ multiplex PCR, the TCRdb table keeps only in-frame clones and is missing some. The sample yields roughly 720,000 clones, around 90% seen once. The sample comprised memory CD8+ T cells from PBMCs. The source is a man younger than 35 in good health. Some clones in this sample may be carry-over from other donors' samples. Both conserved end residues are part of each CDR3. Fields, in order: V gene, D gene, J gene, clone size, CDR3 protein. D genes are given only for firm matches. Not all rows give a size; the values are once, few, many and, for expanded clones, a class.

V: TRBV5-1
D: NA
J: TRBJ2-1
size: NA
CDR3: CASSSTGSSYNEQFF

V: TRBV11-2
D: NA
J: TRBJ1-4
size: NA
CDR3: CASSLSVFRPANEKLFF

V: TRBV7-9
D: TRBD2
J: TRBJ2-5
size: once
CDR3: CASSPMGGFSRDVETQYF

V: TRBV4-2
D: TRBD1
J: TRBJ2-1
size: many
CDR3: CASSQDMGTGGNEQFF

V: TRBV7-8
D: NA
J: TRBJ2-3
size: NA
CDR3: CASSSDGGPDTQYF

V: TRBV27
D: NA
J: TRBJ2-1
size: NA
CDR3: CATALRASYNEQFF

V: TRBV4-1
D: TRBD1
J: TRBJ2-7
size: once
CDR3: CASSQDSGTVTSYEQYF

V: TRBV29-1
D: NA
J: TRBJ1-2
size: NA
CDR3: CSVRTQRQDLNYGYTF

V: TRBV6-5
D: NA
J: TRBJ2-7
size: NA
CDR3: CASSYTDTTYEQYF

V: TRBV7-8
D: NA
J: TRBJ2-2
size: NA
CDR3: CASSLEAGNTGELFF

V: TRBV6-6
D: TRBD1
J: TRBJ1-5
size: NA
CDR3: CASTQGFGSNQPQHF

V: TRBV7-9
D: NA
J: TRBJ1-2
size: NA
CDR3: CASSHVGPFNYGYTF

V: TRBV15
D: TRBD2
J: TRBJ2-1
size: NA
CDR3: CATSAREGGNEQFF

V: TRBV6-5
D: NA
J: TRBJ2-7
size: NA
CDR3: CASSQEGSSYEQYF

V: TRBV19
D: TRBD1
J: TRBJ2-1
size: NA
CDR3: CASSTQTGLLDNEQFF

V: TRBV11-3
D: NA
J: TRBJ2-7
size: NA
CDR3: CASSSRRDSSGEQYF

V: TRBV27
D: TRBD2
J: TRBJ2-3
size: NA
CDR3: CASSPIRREGRTDTQYF

V: TRBV7-2
D: TRBD1
J: TRBJ2-7
size: NA
CDR3: CASSYEGQPYEQYF

V: TRBV5-1
D: NA
J: TRBJ2-2
size: NA
CDR3: CASSFGRTHLNTGELFF

V: TRBV5-1
D: TRBD1
J: TRBJ2-1
size: NA
CDR3: CASSLYPLGQGKYNEQFF